The rows below give T cell receptor beta chains drawn from one sample of a study of technical replicates of blood from a few donors. Assay: immunoSEQ multiplex PCR; the TCRdb copy retains only in-frame clones and omits some. The table lists about 80,000 clones, just under 95% of them singletons, with 0.35% to 0.45% in the top ten. Specimen: T cells isolated from PBMCs. All receptors derive from a human donor in good health. Both conserved end residues are part of each CDR3. D genes are given only for firm matches. Clone size is shown for a subset of rows, as once, few, many or a class of expanded clone.

V	J	size	D	CDR3	DNA
TRBV15	TRBJ2-5	NA	TRBD1	CATSRGFRTGPGGETQYF	TGTGCCACCAGCAGAGGTTTTCGGACAGGGCCCGGTGGAGAGACCCAGTACTTC
TRBV7-3	TRBJ2-1	NA	TRBD2	CASSPRGTSGRNEQFF	TGTGCCAGCAGCCCGCGCGGGACTAGCGGGAGGAATGAGCAGTTCTTC
TRBV19	TRBJ1-2	NA	NA	CASSLQGANYGYTF	TGTGCCAGTAGCTTACAGGGAGCTAACTATGGCTACACCTTC
TRBV29-1	TRBJ1-5	once	NA	CSVEQGSDQPQHF	TGCAGCGTTGAGCAGGGGTCTGATCAGCCCCAGCATTTT
TRBV7-9	TRBJ2-3	NA	TRBD1	CASSLSGGPDTQYF	TGTGCCAGCAGCTTGTCAGGGGGCCCAGATACGCAGTATTTT
TRBV28	TRBJ1-5	NA	NA	CASSWGDYSNQPQHF	TGTGCCAGCAGTTGGGGGGATTATAGCAATCAGCCCCAGCATTTT
TRBV2	TRBJ2-3	NA	TRBD2	CASSVAGGTDTQYF	TGTGCCAGCAGTGTAGCGGGAGGCACAGATACGCAGTATTTT
TRBV5-1	TRBJ2-2	NA	TRBD1	CASSLRTGDTGELFF	TGCGCCAGCAGCTTAAGGACAGGGGATACCGGGGAGCTGTTTTTT
TRBV27	TRBJ2-5	NA	TRBD2	CASSLNMGLAGETQYF	TGTGCCAGCAGTCTAAATATGGGACTAGCTGGGGAGACCCAGTACTTC
TRBV9	TRBJ1-2	NA	NA	CASSSSRGDGYTF	TGTGCCAGCAGCTCCAGCCGGGGGGATGGCTACACCTTC
TRBV7-9	TRBJ2-2	NA	NA	CASSRLQYTGELFF	TGTGCCAGCAGCCGCCTTCAGTACACCGGGGAGCTGTTTTTT
TRBV19	TRBJ2-3	NA	TRBD2	CASMPLAGIPDTQYF	TGTGCCAGTATGCCGCTAGCGGGAATTCCAGATACGCAGTATTTT
TRBV11-3	TRBJ2-1	NA	TRBD2	CASSFTNIRGLVVDGDEQFF	TGTGCCAGCAGCTTCACCAATATTCGAGGACTAGTGGTTGATGGGGATGAGCAGTTCTTC
TRBV30	TRBJ2-3	once	TRBD2	CAWKTGTSGSATDTQYF	TGTGCCTGGAAGACCGGGACTAGCGGGAGCGCCACAGATACGCAGTATTTT
TRBV5-1	TRBJ2-7	once	NA	CASSLGQGIYEQYF	TGCGCCAGCAGCTTGGGGCAGGGAATCTACGAGCAGTACTTC
TRBV28	TRBJ2-7	once	TRBD1	CASSHDRELNYEQYF	TGTGCCAGCAGCCATGACAGGGAGCTAAACTACGAGCAGTACTTC
TRBV28	TRBJ1-4	NA	NA	CASSSPLGGNEKLFF	TGTGCCAGCAGTTCCCCGCTCGGGGGGAATGAAAAACTGTTTTTT
TRBV10-3	TRBJ1-4	NA	NA	CAISESIQYNEKLFF	TGTGCCATCAGTGAGTCGATCCAGTATAATGAAAAACTGTTTTTT
TRBV2	TRBJ2-1	NA	TRBD2	CATGYGTSPEQFF	TGTGCCACCGGCTACGGGACTAGTCCTGAGCAGTTCTTC
TRBV2	TRBJ2-5	NA	NA	CASSVEGRSRETQYF	TGTGCCAGCAGTGTTGAGGGCCGGTCCCGAGAGACCCAGTACTTC
TRBV4-1	TRBJ2-5	NA	TRBD1	CASSQDLRGQTQYF	TGCGCCAGCAGCCAAGATCTCAGGGGGCAGACCCAGTACTTC
TRBV9	TRBJ2-1	NA	TRBD2	CASSSSGSVNEQFF	TGTGCCAGCAGCTCTAGCGGGAGTGTTAATGAGCAGTTCTTC
TRBV4-1	TRBJ1-5	NA	NA	CASSQVRVANQPQHF	TGCGCCAGCAGCCAAGTACGGGTGGCCAATCAGCCCCAGCATTTT
TRBV5-6	TRBJ2-1	NA	NA	CASSLRESYNEQFF	TGTGCCAGCAGCTTACGGGAGTCCTACAATGAGCAGTTCTTC
TRBV20-1	TRBJ2-7	once	NA	CSSLFYEQYF	TGCAGTTCACTGTTCTACGAGCAGTACTTC
TRBV5-1	TRBJ1-3	NA	TRBD1	CASSSTGSSGNTIYF	TGCGCCAGCAGCTCGACAGGGAGCTCTGGAAACACCATATATTTT
TRBV29-1	TRBJ1-2	NA	TRBD1	CSVCDRGPYGYTF	TGCAGCGTTTGTGACAGGGGTCCTTATGGCTACACCTTC
TRBV10-1	TRBJ2-3	once	TRBD2	CASSELAGSTDTQYF	TGCGCCAGCAGTGAGCTAGCGGGGAGCACAGATACGCAGTATTTT
TRBV5-6	TRBJ1-2	NA	TRBD1	CASSPPAGQGNYGYTF	TGTGCCAGCAGCCCGCCAGCGGGACAGGGGAACTATGGCTACACCTTC
TRBV4-2	TRBJ2-1	NA	NA	CASSQGLGLGSYNEQFF	TGTGCCAGCAGCCAAGGACTGGGTCTCGGCTCCTACAATGAGCAGTTCTTC
TRBV28	TRBJ2-7	NA	NA	CASRALYEQYF	TGTGCCAGCAGGGCTCTCTACGAGCAGTACTTC
TRBV4-2	TRBJ1-2	NA	NA	CASSQDLTGSNGYTF	TGTGCCAGCAGCCAAGACTTAACAGGCAGCAATGGCTACACCTTC
TRBV19	TRBJ2-2	NA	TRBD2	CASRVRLAGGAGELFF	TGTGCCAGTAGGGTACGACTAGCGGGAGGAGCCGGGGAGCTGTTTTTT
TRBV5-6	TRBJ2-2	once	TRBD1	CASSLTGQGITGELFF	TGTGCCAGCAGCCTCACGGGACAGGGGATCACCGGGGAGCTGTTTTTT
TRBV7-8	TRBJ1-3	NA	NA	CASSLGAWVGNTIYF	TGTGCCAGCAGCTTAGGGGCCTGGGTTGGAAACACCATATATTTT
TRBV27	TRBJ1-4	NA	NA	CASSLRWADEKLFF	TGTGCCAGCAGTTTACGATGGGCAGATGAAAAACTGTTTTTT
TRBV7-9	TRBJ2-2	NA	TRBD2	CASSLSGRESNTGELFF	TGTGCCAGCAGCTTATCCGGGAGGGAGAGCAACACCGGGGAGCTGTTTTTT
TRBV28	TRBJ1-4	once	TRBD1	CASRDRAGGEKLFF	TGTGCCAGCAGGGACAGGGCCGGGGGTGAAAAACTGTTTTTT
TRBV19	TRBJ1-5	NA	NA	CASSISGVTPGQPQHF	TGTGCCAGTAGCATAAGCGGGGTAACTCCGGGACAGCCCCAGCATTTT
TRBV2	TRBJ1-2	once	TRBD1	CARGQGGGYGYTF	TGTGCCAGGGGACAGGGAGGAGGCTATGGCTACACCTTC
TRBV4-1	TRBJ2-7	NA	NA	CASSQDLVEPYEQYF	TGCGCCAGCAGCCAAGATCTAGTAGAACCATACGAGCAGTACTTC
TRBV28	TRBJ2-2	NA	NA	CASSLQGGTGELFF	TGTGCCAGCAGCCTACAGGGTGGTACCGGGGAGCTGTTTTTT
TRBV6-1	TRBJ2-7	NA	TRBD2	CASIFSGLTYEQYF	TGTGCCAGCATTTTTAGCGGGTTAACCTACGAGCAGTACTTC
TRBV20-1	TRBJ2-3	NA	NA	CSARGGDTQYF	TGCAGTGCGAGAGGAGGGGATACGCAGTATTTT
TRBV5-1	TRBJ2-1	NA	TRBD1	CASTLDRVSYNEQFF	TGCGCCAGCACCTTAGACAGGGTCTCCTACAATGAGCAGTTCTTC
TRBV25-1	TRBJ1-2	NA	NA	CASSSTGSYGYTF	TGTGCCAGCAGTTCTACAGGCTCCTATGGCTACACCTTC
TRBV4-2	TRBJ1-1	NA	NA	CASSQEVTVNTEAFF	TGTGCCAGCAGCCAAGAAGTGACAGTGAACACTGAAGCTTTCTTT
TRBV27	TRBJ1-4	NA	NA	CASRRGRTNEKLFF	TGTGCCAGCAGACGGGGAAGAACTAATGAAAAACTGTTTTTT
TRBV5-6	TRBJ1-2	NA	NA	CASSRLLPNGYTF	TGTGCCAGCAGCCGGCTACTACCCAACGGCTACACCTTC